This T cell receptor beta chain was sequenced during a study of shared clonotypes between healthy human individuals. The study ran the assay at deep level. On ten immunoSEQ deep assay plates, unsorted PBMC DNA was sequenced. Method: immunoSEQ multiplex PCR; TCRdb's copy keeps in-frame clones and lacks some. The sample shows hundreds of thousands of clones, 79% of them seen only once. The donors were adults (healthy and HIV-negative) with no recent acute infections or vaccinations. Every contributor of samples was a Caucasian grown-up residing in Nashville, Tennessee. Germline CDR1 and CDR2: SEHNR and FQNEAQ (reference sequence). CDR3 length: 16 amino acids. With 1 base clipped from V and 3 bases from J, the junction kept 3 bases outside the gene matches.

The sequence was collected from a woman between 35 and 50 years old in good health. Some clones in this sample may be carry-over from other donors' samples. The sequencing sample was made of PBMCs. V usage is TRBV7-9 and J usage is TRBJ2-3; 11 nucleotides align to TRBD2. The DNA of the CDR3 is TGTGCCAGCAGCTTAGGACTAGCGGGAAGGACAGATACGCAGTATTTT. Translating gives CASSLGLAGRTDTQYF.